The 21 T cell receptor beta chains listed next were all sequenced from one sample in a study of T-cell memory formation after mild COVID-19. One entry per CDR3 protein results from TCRdb running MiXCR on the 5' RACE reads. Of about 140,000 distinct CDR3 sequences detected, 11% to 15% appear once; the ten largest clones hold around 30%. What was sequenced was PBMCs or a T cell subset sorted from them (not recorded which). The origin of the receptors is an adult woman who had mild COVID-19 (a few samples of this study predate the infection). Cell type and time point are not known.

The genes are TRBV12-3 or TRBV12-4 and TRBJ2-2, with D possibly TRBD1 on 6 matching bases. This CDR3 comprises 14 residues. V was trimmed by 7 bases and J by 5 bases, leaving 14 bases between them. For the CDR3, the DNA is TGTGCCAGCAAACAGGGATCGCTTACCGGGGAGCTGTTTTTT. This translates into CASKQGSLTGELFF.

This clonotype was seen more than once but under ten times. V usage is TRBV20-1 and J usage is TRBJ1-2; D is possibly TRBD1 (5 bases). The ends were cut back, 0 bases at V and 6 bases at J, with 5 bases in the middle. Per the germline V gene, CDR1 is DFQATT and CDR2 is SNEGSKA (reference sequence). CDR3 length equals 11 residues. In DNA, the CDR3 is TGCAGTGCTAGAGAGGGGGATGGCTACACCTTC. Protein product: CSAREGDGYTF.

The rearrangement uses TRBV13 and TRBJ1-2; the D gene is possibly TRBD1 (6 bases). The CDR3 sequence is 17 residues long. V lost 0 bases to trimming and J lost 1 base, with 15 bases between them. The germline V gene encodes CDR1 PRHDT and CDR2 FYEKMQ (reference sequence). CDR3 DNA sequence: TGTGCCAGCAGCTTAGGACCCTTGGAGGGGGATAACTATGGCTACACCTTC. Amino acids: CASSLGPLEGDNYGYTF.

This clonotype was recorded a few times. CDR3 bases: TGTGCCAGCAGCGTACCAACCGGGGGGGCCTACAATGAGCAGTTCTTC. Protein sequence: CASSVPTGGAYNEQFF. This sequence joins TRBV9 and TRBJ2-1; 8 nucleotides match TRBD2. CDR3 length equals 16 residues. After removal of 1 base from V and 2 bases from J, the junction contained 5 bases not matched to a gene. Germline V CDR1 and CDR2: SGDLS, YYNGEE.

This clonotype was observed a few times. CDR3: CASSLGLSYNEQFF. CDR3 nucleotide sequence: TGTGCCAGCAGTCTCGGACTAAGCTACAATGAGCAGTTCTTC. V and J are TRBV12-3 or TRBV12-4 and TRBJ2-1, with D maybe TRBD2 (6 bases). V lost 5 bases to trimming and J lost 3 bases, with 11 bases between them. There are 14 residues in the CDR3.

This clonotype was detected a few times. The chain uses TRBV29-1 and TRBJ2-4; tentatively, D is TRBD1 or TRBD2 (6 bases each). The germline V gene has CDR1 SQVTM and CDR2 ANQGSEA. Deletions cut 3 bases from V and 5 bases from J, with 14 bases between. The CDR3 sequence is 14 residues long. CDR3 sequence reads: CSVDERGDENIQYF. The CDR3 coding sequence is TGCAGCGTTGATGAAAGGGGGGATGAAAACATTCAGTACTTC. Based on the CDR3 plus reference TRBV29-1 and TRBJ2-4, the full variable domain is SAVISQKPSRDICQRGTSLTIQCQVDSQVTMMFWYRQQPGQSLTLIATANQGSEATYESGFVIDKFPISRPNLTFSTLTVSNMSPEDSSIYLCSVDERGDENIQYFGAGTRLSVL.

This clonotype was seen more than once but under ten times. The chain recombines TRBV4-3 with TRBJ2-5; 10 bases are shared with TRBD2. The CDR3 extends over 19 amino acids. Trimming cost V 6 bases and J 0 bases; bases outside gene matches: 16. From germline, CDR1 is LGHNA and CDR2 YSLEER. As DNA, the CDR3 is TGCGCCAGCAGTTCAAAGTCCACTAGCGGGGCTTGGTACCAAGAGACCCAGTACTTC. It encodes CASSSKSTSGAWYQETQYF.

This clonotype was seen only a few times. This chain links TRBV4-2 with TRBJ1-1, with D maybe TRBD1 (6 bases). The CDR3 loop spans 13 amino acids. Germline loops: CDR1 LGHNA, CDR2 YNFKEQ. V gave up 2 bases and J gave up 6 bases, with 10 bases separating them. The CDR3 region has the DNA TGTGCCAGCAGCCAATACGGGGGCCCTGAAGCTTTCTTT. Protein sequence: CASSQYGGPEAFF.

Many counts were recorded for this clonotype. V and J are TRBV13 and TRBJ1-6; TRBD1 agrees at 9 bases. Germline loops: CDR1 PRHDT, CDR2 FYEKMQ (reference sequence). V lost 5 bases and J lost 8; bases outside the gene matches: 13. The CDR3 sequence is 17 residues long. For the CDR3, the DNA is TGTGCCAGCAGCGCCTCCCCATTTACAGGGGGCGATTCACCCCTCCACTTT. It translates to CASSASPFTGGDSPLHF.

This clonotype was observed a few times. The rearrangement uses TRBV7-6 and TRBJ2-4, with D maybe TRBD1 (6 bases). This CDR3 is built from 19 residues. The germline gives CDR1 SGHVS, CDR2 FNYEAQ. V lost 1 base and J 1 base, leaving 20 bases between the germline ends. In DNA form, the CDR3 reads TGTGCCAGCAGCTTAGGGGGGCGCGGACTCACCATTGCCAAAAACATTCAGTACTTC. This encodes CASSLGGRGLTIAKNIQYF.

This clonotype has a handful of counts. The V call is TRBV7-9, the J call TRBJ1-5; D remains unclear. The V end lost 5 bases, the J end lost 6 bases, and 8 bases lay between the germline ends. CDR1 is SEHNR, CDR2 FQNEAQ, per germline (reference sequence). The CDR3 runs to 12 residues. CDR3 DNA: TGTGCCAGCAGCCCCCCGGGTCAGCCCCAGCATTTT. Its protein is CASSPPGQPQHF. Looking up the rest from reference TRBV7-9 and TRBJ1-5 gives the full variable domain: DTGVSQNPRHKITKRGQNVTFRCDPISEHNRLYWYRQTLGQGPEFLTYFQNEAQLEKSRLLSDRFSAERPKGSFSTLEIQRTEQGDSAMYLCASSPPGQPQHFGDGTRLSIL.

The V and J genes are TRBV13 and TRBJ2-5; the D gene could be TRBD1 or TRBD2 (6 bases each). CDR1 and CDR2 from the germline V gene are PRHDT and FYEKMQ (reference sequence). Trimming stripped 2 bases from V and 4 bases from J, with 11 bases between. The CDR3 has 14 amino acids. The CDR3 here is CASSLTGARETQYF. The CDR3 region has the DNA TGTGCCAGCAGCTTAACGGGGGCGAGAGAGACCCAGTACTTC.

This clonotype was seen more than once but under ten times. This chain links TRBV12-3 or TRBV12-4 with TRBJ2-1; D may be TRBD2 (6 bases). Deletions cut 5 bases from V and 6 bases from J, with 17 bases between. The CDR3 consists of 15 residues. DNA of the CDR3: TGTGCCAGCAGTGGCCCTTCGGGAGTAAGCAATGAGCAGTTCTTC. Translated, it gives CASSGPSGVSNEQFF.

This chain links TRBV4-2 with TRBJ2-7; 11 bases agree with TRBD2. Germline V CDR1 and CDR2: LGHNA, YNFKEQ. The CDR3 has 17 amino acids. Germline trimming cut 0 bases from V and 3 bases from J; bases unmatched to any gene: 7. CDR3 loop: CASSQELSSGGSYEQYF. CDR3 DNA: TGTGCCAGCAGCCAAGAGTTGTCTAGCGGGGGGAGCTACGAGCAGTACTTC.

V gene TRBV7-9 combines with J gene TRBJ1-5, with TRBD1 as a possible D gene (6 bases). In germline, CDR1 is SEHNR, CDR2 FQNEAQ (reference sequence). The CDR3 is made up of 14 amino acids. Trimming removed 5 bases at V and 3 bases at J, with 11 bases between. CDR3 in DNA: TGTGCCAGCAGCAAGGGGGGAATCAATCAGCCCCAGCATTTT. Protein product: CASSKGGINQPQHF.

Only one count was recorded for this clonotype. The chain uses TRBV20-1 and TRBJ1-1, with D perhaps matching TRBD1 (5 bases). Germline CDR1 DFQATT, CDR2 SNEGSKA (reference sequence). V gave up 4 bases and J gave up 6 bases, with 12 bases separating them. CDR3 length: 12 residues. The CDR3 DNA is TGCAGTGCTAAACCCCAGGGTCCTGAAGCTTTCTTT. Amino acids: CSAKPQGPEAFF.

This clonotype was seen many times. V and J are TRBV7-6 and TRBJ2-2; D not certain. The germline V gene encodes CDR1 SGHVS and CDR2 FNYEAQ. This CDR3 has 16 residues. V was cut by 1 base and J by 0 bases, with 9 bases left in between. The DNA for the CDR3 is TGTGCCAGCAGCTTAGGGGCAGACGCGAACACCGGGGAGCTGTTTTTT. Translation gives CASSLGADANTGELFF.

V is TRBV6-1 and J is TRBJ1-1; no reliable D call. CDR1 is MNHNS, CDR2 SASEGT, per germline. V was pared by 1 base and J by 2 bases, with 5 bases between. The CDR3 contains 13 residues. CDR3 in amino acids: CASSEEGNTEAFF. DNA of the CDR3: TGTGCCAGCAGTGAAGAAGGTAACACTGAAGCTTTCTTT.

This chain uses TRBV6-5 with TRBJ2-7, with D uncertain. Per germline, CDR1 MNHEY and CDR2 SVGAGI. Trimming pared 5 bases from V and 4 bases from J, leaving 9 bases between. The CDR3 consists of 12 residues. The CDR3 here is CASSGAGYEQYF. For the CDR3, the DNA is TGTGCCAGCAGTGGCGCCGGGTACGAGCAGTACTTC.

This clonotype has more than one count but fewer than ten. This chain connects TRBV7-9 to TRBJ2-5; 13 bases match TRBD2. J lost 3 bases, V lost 5 bases, and 9 bases had no gene match. The CDR3 runs to 17 residues. The germline V gene encodes CDR1 SEHNR and CDR2 FQNEAQ (reference sequence). CDR3 DNA sequence: TGTGCCAGCAGCCATCCGGGACTAGCGGGGAATGAAGAGACCCAGTACTTC. This encodes CASSHPGLAGNEETQYF. Filled out from reference TRBV7-9 and TRBJ2-5, the complete variable domain reads DTGVSQNPRHKITKRGQNVTFRCDPISEHNRLYWYRQTLGQGPEFLTYFQNEAQLEKSRLLSDRFSAERPKGSFSTLEIQRTEQGDSAMYLCASSHPGLAGNEETQYFGPGTRLLVL.

The chain links TRBV4-2 to TRBJ2-3; D uncertain. There are 13 residues in the CDR3. Trimming removed 0 bases at V and 3 bases at J, with 4 bases between. The V gene's germline CDR1 is LGHNA and CDR2 YNFKEQ. Written as DNA, the CDR3 is TGTGCCAGCAGCCAAGATCTAACAGATACGCAGTATTTT. Translated, it gives CASSQDLTDTQYF.